A few counts support the clone carrying this TCR beta chain. The target antigen is unknown. Researchers barred patients who had uncontrolled infection, other autoimmune disease, pregnancy or lactation. Together with thyroid ultrasound, orbital computed tomography, serum thyroxine and TRAb, clinical symptoms were used for diagnoses. The record originates from a study of T cells in Graves' hyperthyroidism and ophthalmopathy. Study outcomes and limitations: Blood also contained most expanded thyroid clonotypes above 0.001. The model's output predicted ophthalmopathy at a median of around 7 months prior to onset.

Regions amplified from RNA transcripts were the TCR beta CDR3 regions. The primer set for the first-round RT-PCR of the TCR CDR3 was HTBI. MiXCR, run by TCRdb on the multiplex PCR reads, gives a single entry per CDR3 protein. The sample lists roughly 500,000 distinct CDR3 sequences, about 45% occurring once. The clonotype comes from an adult woman with Graves' disease, either hyperthyroidism or ophthalmopathy (not recorded which). Material for sequencing was peripheral blood or thyroid tissue (not recorded which).

CDR3 coding DNA: TGTGCCAGCTCACCACCCGGGAGGAATTCACCCCTCCACTTT. This codes for CASSPPGRNSPLHF. The rearrangement links TRBV18 to TRBJ1-6, with D unclear. The CDR3 runs 14 residues. The germline V gene encodes CDR1 KGHSH and CDR2 LQKENI. Trimming took 0 bases from V and 7 from J, leaving 7 bases between them. The full variable domain, with the rest looked up from reference TRBV18 and TRBJ1-6, is NAGVMQNPRHLVRRRGQEARLRCSPMKGHSHVYWYRQLPEEGLKFMVYLQKENIIDESGMPKERFSAEFPKEGPSILRIQQVVRGDSAAYFCASSPPGRNSPLHFGNGTRLTVT.